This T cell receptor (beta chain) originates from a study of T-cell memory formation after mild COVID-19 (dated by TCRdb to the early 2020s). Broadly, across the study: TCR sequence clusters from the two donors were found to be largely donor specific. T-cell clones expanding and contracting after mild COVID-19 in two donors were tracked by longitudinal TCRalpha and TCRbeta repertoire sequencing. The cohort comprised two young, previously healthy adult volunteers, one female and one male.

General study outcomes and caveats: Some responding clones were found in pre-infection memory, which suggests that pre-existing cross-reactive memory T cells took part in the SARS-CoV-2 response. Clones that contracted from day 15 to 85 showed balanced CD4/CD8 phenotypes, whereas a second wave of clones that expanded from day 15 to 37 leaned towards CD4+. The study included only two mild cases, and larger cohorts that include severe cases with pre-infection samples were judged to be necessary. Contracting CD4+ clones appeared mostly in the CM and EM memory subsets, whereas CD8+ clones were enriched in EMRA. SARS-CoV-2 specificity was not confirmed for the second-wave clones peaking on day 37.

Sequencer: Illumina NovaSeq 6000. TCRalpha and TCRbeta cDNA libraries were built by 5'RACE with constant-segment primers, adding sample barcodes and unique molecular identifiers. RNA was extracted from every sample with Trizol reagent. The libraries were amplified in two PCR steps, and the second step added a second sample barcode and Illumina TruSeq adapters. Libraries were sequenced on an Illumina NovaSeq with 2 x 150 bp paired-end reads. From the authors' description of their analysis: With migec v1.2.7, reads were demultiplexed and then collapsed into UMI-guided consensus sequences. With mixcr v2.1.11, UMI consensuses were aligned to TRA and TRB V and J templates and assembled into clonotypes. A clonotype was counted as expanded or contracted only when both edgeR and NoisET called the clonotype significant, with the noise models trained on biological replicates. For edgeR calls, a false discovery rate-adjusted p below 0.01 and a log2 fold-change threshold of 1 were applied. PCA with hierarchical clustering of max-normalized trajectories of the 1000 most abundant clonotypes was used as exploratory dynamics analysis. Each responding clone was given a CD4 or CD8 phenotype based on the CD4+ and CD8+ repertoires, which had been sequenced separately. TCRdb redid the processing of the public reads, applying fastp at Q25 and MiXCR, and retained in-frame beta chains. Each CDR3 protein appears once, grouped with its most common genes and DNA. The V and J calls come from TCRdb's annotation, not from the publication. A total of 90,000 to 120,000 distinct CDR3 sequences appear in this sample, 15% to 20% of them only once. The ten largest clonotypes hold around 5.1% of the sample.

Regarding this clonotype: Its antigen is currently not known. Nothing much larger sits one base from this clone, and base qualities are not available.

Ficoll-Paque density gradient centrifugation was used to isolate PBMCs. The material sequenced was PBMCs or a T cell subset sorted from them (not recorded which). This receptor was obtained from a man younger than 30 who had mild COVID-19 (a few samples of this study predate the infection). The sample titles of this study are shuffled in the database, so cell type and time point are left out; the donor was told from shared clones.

Here is the DNA: TGTGCCAGCAGTTACCGCGCAGGGAAGTATAATGGTGAGCAGTTCTTC. This gives the protein CASSYRAGKYNGEQFF. The sequence is built from TRBV6-2 or TRBV6-3 and TRBJ2-1; tentative D gene TRBD1, with 5 bases matching. Cut back by 2 bases and 9 bases, the V and J ends lie 20 bases apart. There are 16 amino acids in the CDR3, from cysteine to phenylalanine inclusive. Only the CDR3 portion is preserved as DNA: 48 bases, with reading frame beginning at the first base. CDR1 and CDR2 (MNHEY, SVGEGT) derive from the germline V gene.